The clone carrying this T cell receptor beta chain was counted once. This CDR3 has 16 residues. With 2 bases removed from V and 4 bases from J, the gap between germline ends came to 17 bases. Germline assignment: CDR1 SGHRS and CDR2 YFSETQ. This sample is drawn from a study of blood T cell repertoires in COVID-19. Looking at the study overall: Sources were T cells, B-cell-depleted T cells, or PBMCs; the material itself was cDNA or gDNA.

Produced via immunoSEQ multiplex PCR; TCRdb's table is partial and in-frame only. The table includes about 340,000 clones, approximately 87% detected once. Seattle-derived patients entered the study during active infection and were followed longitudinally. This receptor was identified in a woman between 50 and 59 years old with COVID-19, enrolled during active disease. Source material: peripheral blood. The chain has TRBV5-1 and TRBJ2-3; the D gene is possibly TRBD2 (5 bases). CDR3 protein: CASSFGSPTGSDTQYF. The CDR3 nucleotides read TGCGCCAGCAGCTTTGGCTCCCCTACGGGATCAGATACGCAGTATTTT.